Listed below are T cell receptor beta chains from one sample, sequenced in a study of T cell responses to AZD1222 COVID-19 vaccine. Some clones are missing from TCRdb's copy, which holds only in-frame ones; the method was immunoSEQ multiplex PCR. This sample yields roughly 110,000 clones, of which 75% to 95% are seen a single time; around 5.9% belongs to the top ten. Sequencing was performed on peripheral blood, taken 28 days after the second AZD1222 dose. These receptors were collected from an adult who received the AZD1222 COVID-19 vaccine. Each CDR3 is given with its conserved first and last residue. Each record gives: clone size, V gene, J gene, CDR3 length, CDR3 protein. Part of the rows lack a size; the others show once, few, many or a class for expanded clones.

.,TRBV7-8,TRBJ2-2,17,CASSLARIKPLAGELFF
.,TRBV7-2,TRBJ2-5,14,CASSSLPTGETQYF
once,TRBV30,TRBJ1-5,13,CAWSRQEHQPQHF
.,TRBV9,TRBJ2-1,18,CASSVPKKGTSGSNEQFF
.,TRBV3-1/TRBV3-2,TRBJ1-6,15,CASSPTPGGNSPLHF
.,TRBV7-8,TRBJ1-2,14,CASSYAGTTYGYTF
.,TRBV28,TRBJ2-5,15,CASSLAQGSQETQYF
.,TRBV6-5,TRBJ2-7,15,CASIPPVQGVYEQYF
.,TRBV5-6,TRBJ1-5,16,CASSFSARTGAQPQHF
.,TRBV7-8,TRBJ1-6,14,CASSFHKGSSPLHF
medium-sized,TRBV6-5,TRBJ2-2,16,CASSYSTAVETGELFF
.,TRBV27,TRBJ2-7,16,CASSPLYSGRESEQYF
.,TRBV7-8,TRBJ1-2,13,CASSPGELRGYTF
.,TRBV15,TRBJ1-5,17,CATSRDGQSSPSQPQHF
.,TRBV6-5,TRBJ1-3,13,CARSQAVRNTIYF
.,TRBV27,TRBJ2-4,13,CASKGQGANIQYF
.,TRBV7-6,TRBJ2-2,14,CASSSTGNTGELFF
.,TRBV11-3,TRBJ2-1,15,CASSSRTASYNEQFF
.,TRBV3-1/TRBV3-2,TRBJ1-6,15,CASSQESGWNSPLHF
.,TRBV2,TRBJ2-3,14,CAGRQGPSTDTQYF
.,TRBV27,TRBJ2-5,15,CASSWGTSSQETQYF
.,TRBV6-5,TRBJ1-2,10,CASKLYGYTF
once,TRBV10-1,TRBJ1-2,12,CASSLPGDGYTF
.,TRBV12-3/TRBV12-4,TRBJ1-2,13,CASSFGRNYGYTF
.,TRBV7-2,TRBJ2-5,18,CASSPGELAGGLKETQYF
.,TRBV12-5,TRBJ1-1,17,CASGFHRGGFMNTEAFF
.,TRBV19,TRBJ2-2,15,CASSIDHSVAGELFF
.,TRBV6-1,TRBJ1-6,16,CASSGQGNIGNSPLHF
.,TRBV19,TRBJ1-6,15,CASSIREGGRSPLHF
.,TRBV12-3/TRBV12-4,TRBJ1-1,13,CASSLVQASEAFF
.,TRBV11-3,TRBJ2-3,15,CASSLTPGLEDTQYF
once,TRBV15,TRBJ1-2,14,CATSGQGANYGYTF
.,TRBV18,TRBJ1-2,15,CASSTAPGQGVGYTF
once,TRBV2,TRBJ1-5,13,CASRDRGAQPQHF
.,TRBV4-1,TRBJ2-2,17,CASSQVTGGFRTGELFF
.,TRBV12-3/TRBV12-4,TRBJ2-7,11,CASSYSYEQYF